Listed below are T cell receptor beta chains from one sample, sequenced in a study of cytomegalovirus exposure and HLA in healthy donors. Clones were read by immunoSEQ multiplex PCR, and TCRdb kept only the in-frame ones, dropping some. The sample consists of over 70,000 clones, under 90% of them appearing once. Sample: PBMCs. These receptors all stem from a man in his forties or fifties in good health and CMV-seropositive. Both conserved end residues are part of each CDR3. The D gene is left open where the match is weak. The size entry is marked missing in some rows and otherwise reads once, few, many or a size class.

J gene | clone size | D gene | V gene | CDR3 protein | CDR3 DNA
TRBJ2-1 | . | . | TRBV4-2 | CASSQEGPHNEQFF | TGTGCCAGCAGCCAAGAGGGGCCTCACAATGAGCAGTTCTTC
TRBJ2-5 | . | TRBD2 | TRBV5-6 | CASSLAGGRGGEAQYF | TGTGCCAGCAGCTTGGCGGGAGGGAGAGGGGGAGAGGCGCAGTACTTC
TRBJ2-7 | . | TRBD1 | TRBV30 | CAWGTGGNSYEQYF | TGTGCCTGGGGAACAGGGGGCAACTCCTACGAGCAGTACTTC
TRBJ2-1 | few | TRBD1 | TRBV5-6 | CASGGVRGTEQFF | TGTGCCAGCGGTGGGGTCAGGGGGACTGAGCAGTTCTTC
TRBJ1-2 | . | . | TRBV19 | CASSLPWGAYGYTF | TGTGCCAGTAGCCTACCTTGGGGAGCCTATGGCTACACCTTC
TRBJ2-7 | . | TRBD2 | TRBV6-1 | CASSGAGVIVEQYF | TGTGCCAGCAGTGGTGCGGGAGTTATTGTCGAGCAGTACTTC
TRBJ2-4 | . | TRBD1 | TRBV6-1 | CASSETGTAKNIQYF | TGTGCCAGCAGTGAGACAGGGACAGCCAAAAACATTCAGTACTTC
TRBJ2-7 | . | . | TRBV7-2 | CASSLVGESTYEQYF | TGTGCCAGCAGCTTGGTCGGGGAATCCACCTACGAGCAGTACTTC
TRBJ2-1 | . | TRBD2 | TRBV9 | CASSGGLAGGYNEQFF | TGTGCCAGCAGCGGGGGACTAGCGGGAGGGTACAATGAGCAGTTCTTC
TRBJ2-2 | once | TRBD1 | TRBV5-1 | CASSSGQGANTGELFF | TGCGCCAGCAGTTCGGGACAGGGGGCGAACACCGGGGAGCTGTTTTTT
TRBJ2-5 | once | . | TRBV5-6 | CASSGFSAGTQYF | TGTGCCAGCAGCGGTTTTTCGGCGGGTACCCAGTACTTC
TRBJ2-7 | once | TRBD2 | TRBV5-4 | CASSSRGRTSPYEQYF | TGTGCCAGCAGCTCTCGCGGGAGGACTAGCCCCTACGAGCAGTACTTC
TRBJ2-7 | . | . | TRBV2 | CASKDRDFSYEQYF | TGTGCCAGCAAGGACCGGGACTTCTCCTACGAGCAGTACTTC
TRBJ1-2 | . | . | TRBV27 | CASSLGLSYGYTF | TGTGCCAGCAGTTTAGGCCTGTCTTATGGCTACACCTTC
TRBJ2-1 | . | TRBD2 | TRBV7-9 | CASSGGEGYSYNEQFF | TGTGCCAGCAGCGGGGGGGAGGGATACTCCTACAATGAGCAGTTCTTC
TRBJ2-7 | . | . | TRBV18 | CASSLTGRGVYEQYF | TGTGCCAGCTCACTGACAGGCCGGGGCGTCTACGAGCAGTACTTC
TRBJ1-2 | . | . | TRBV7-2 | CASSLSGLTYGYTF | TGTGCCAGCAGCCTGAGCGGGCTCACCTATGGCTACACCTTC
TRBJ1-5 | . | . | TRBV5-1 | CASSLRGLGQPQHF | TGCGCCAGCAGCTTGAGGGGGTTGGGTCAGCCCCAGCATTTT
TRBJ2-5 | once | TRBD2 | TRBV30 | CAWIGTSAQETQYF | TGTGCCTGGATCGGGACTAGCGCACAAGAGACCCAGTACTTC
TRBJ2-1 | . | . | TRBV30 | CAWTPGDPSYNEQFF | TGTGCCTGGACGCCCGGAGACCCCTCCTACAATGAGCAGTTCTTC
TRBJ1-4 | . | TRBD1 | TRBV25-1 | CASSEHRGQGGTNEKLFF | TGTGCCAGCAGTGAACATAGGGGACAGGGCGGAACTAATGAAAAACTGTTTTTT
TRBJ2-7 | . | TRBD1 | TRBV27 | CASGMGQGYEQYF | TGTGCCAGCGGCATGGGACAGGGCTACGAGCAGTACTTC
TRBJ2-4 | . | TRBD2 | TRBV30 | CAWGTGGVAKNSQYF | TGTGCCTGGGGGACTGGGGGGGTAGCCAAAAACAGTCAGTACTTC
TRBJ1-1 | . | . | TRBV6-5 | CASSYVTAEATEAFF | TGTGCCAGCAGTTATGTCACGGCTGAGGCCACTGAAGCTTTCTTT
TRBJ2-5 | once | TRBD2 | TRBV30 | CAIYLAGDWETQYF | TGTGCCATCTATCTAGCGGGAGATTGGGAGACCCAGTACTTC
TRBJ2-1 | . | TRBD2 | TRBV28 | CASSPTVAGGNNEQFF | TGTGCCAGCAGTCCCACGGTAGCGGGAGGGAACAATGAGCAGTTCTTC
TRBJ2-4 | . | . | TRBV5-1 | CASSLYRAAKNIQYF | TGCGCCAGCAGCTTGTACAGAGCAGCCAAAAACATTCAGTACTTC
TRBJ2-7 | . | . | TRBV6-5 | CASTLRRGSYEQYF | TGTGCCAGCACCTTGCGTAGGGGATCCTACGAGCAGTACTTC
TRBJ1-1 | . | . | TRBV5-1 | CASRDTGFNTEAFF | TGCGCCAGCAGGGACACAGGGTTTAACACTGAAGCTTTCTTT
TRBJ2-7 | . | . | TRBV4-1 | CASSQSTGLLYEQYF | TGCGCCAGCAGCCAATCTACAGGGCTCCTCTACGAGCAGTACTTC
TRBJ2-7 | . | . | TRBV30 | CAWSPAPPYEQYF | TGTGCCTGGAGTCCTGCGCCGCCCTACGAGCAGTACTTC
TRBJ2-3 | . | TRBD1 | TRBV7-7 | CASSSGTGWTDTQYF | TGTGCCAGCAGCTCCGGGACAGGGTGGACAGATACGCAGTATTTT
TRBJ2-2 | . | . | TRBV5-4 | CASSHLTKNTGELFF | TGTGCCAGCAGCCACCTAACGAAGAACACCGGGGAGCTGTTTTTT
TRBJ2-3 | . | . | TRBV27 | CASSLSLTNTQYF | TGTGCCAGCAGTTTATCGCTCACAAATACGCAGTATTTT
TRBJ2-1 | . | TRBD2 | TRBV5-1 | CASGLVGGGMNEQFF | TGCGCCAGCGGCTTGGTCGGCGGGGGTATGAATGAGCAGTTCTTC
TRBJ1-3 | . | . | TRBV30 | CAWRQFDGNTIYF | TGTGCCTGGAGACAGTTTGATGGAAACACCATATATTTT
TRBJ2-7 | . | TRBD1 | TRBV19 | CASTPGQGSYYEQYF | TGTGCCAGTACCCCGGGACAGGGGAGCTACTACGAGCAGTACTTC
TRBJ2-7 | . | . | TRBV13 | CASSLGSGRDYEQYF | TGTGCCAGCAGCTTAGGCTCGGGCAGGGACTACGAGCAGTACTTC
TRBJ2-5 | few | TRBD2 | TRBV7-9 | CASSPITQAGGPWTQYF | TGTGCCAGCAGCCCTATAACACAAGCGGGAGGGCCTTGGACCCAGTACTTC
TRBJ2-3 | . | . | TRBV19 | CASSIVPGDTQYF | TGTGCCAGTAGTATAGTCCCCGGAGATACGCAGTATTTT
TRBJ2-5 | few | . | TRBV29-1 | CSVKFWVGGQETQYF | TGCAGCGTTAAGTTCTGGGTGGGAGGTCAAGAGACCCAGTACTTC
TRBJ2-1 | . | . | TRBV7-3 | CASSAALGQYNEQFF | TGTGCCAGCAGCGCAGCTTTAGGACAATACAATGAGCAGTTCTTC
TRBJ1-1 | many | TRBD1 | TRBV19 | CASSIGTENTEAFF | TGTGCCAGTAGTATTGGGACAGAGAACACTGAAGCTTTCTTT
TRBJ2-3 | few | TRBD1 | TRBV20-1 | CSAPRQGVQYF | TGCAGTGCTCCACGACAGGGTGTTCAGTATTTT
TRBJ1-2 | . | . | TRBV6-1 | CASSDSSFRNVDYGYTF | TGTGCCAGCAGTGATAGCAGTTTTCGGAACGTCGACTATGGCTACACCTTC
TRBJ2-7 | . | TRBD1 | TRBV27 | CASSLSFRDRAAEQYF | TGTGCCAGCAGTTTAAGTTTCCGGGACAGGGCTGCCGAGCAGTACTTC
TRBJ2-4 | . | TRBD2 | TRBV6-1 | CASSEANGPGGANSQYF | TGTGCCAGCAGTGAAGCTAACGGCCCGGGAGGGGCAAACAGTCAGTACTTC
TRBJ1-3 | once | . | TRBV30 | CAWSPGWAGNTIYF | TGTGCCTGGAGCCCAGGTTGGGCTGGAAACACCATATATTTT
TRBJ1-1 | . | . | TRBV27 | CASSSWARRTEAFF | TGTGCCAGCAGTAGCTGGGCCCGGAGGACTGAAGCTTTCTTT
TRBJ1-2 | few | TRBD1 | TRBV18 | CASSQNGQGEANYGYTF | TGTGCCAGCTCACAAAATGGACAGGGGGAAGCTAACTATGGCTACACCTTC
TRBJ2-4 | . | . | TRBV4-2 | CASSQDDSSGGWNIQYF | TGTGCCAGCAGCCAAGATGACAGCAGTGGGGGGTGGAACATTCAGTACTTC
TRBJ2-2 | few | TRBD2 | TRBV4-3 | CASSQDGAGGTGELFF | TGCGCCAGCAGCCAAGATGGAGCGGGGGGCACCGGGGAGCTGTTTTTT
TRBJ2-1 | few | . | TRBV29-1 | CSVVASLENEQFF | TGCAGCGTTGTGGCTAGCTTGGAGAATGAGCAGTTCTTC
TRBJ2-3 | . | . | TRBV5-1 | CASSNGLDPQDTVEYF | TGCGCCAGCAGCAACGGACTTGACCCACAAGATACTGTAGAGTATTTT